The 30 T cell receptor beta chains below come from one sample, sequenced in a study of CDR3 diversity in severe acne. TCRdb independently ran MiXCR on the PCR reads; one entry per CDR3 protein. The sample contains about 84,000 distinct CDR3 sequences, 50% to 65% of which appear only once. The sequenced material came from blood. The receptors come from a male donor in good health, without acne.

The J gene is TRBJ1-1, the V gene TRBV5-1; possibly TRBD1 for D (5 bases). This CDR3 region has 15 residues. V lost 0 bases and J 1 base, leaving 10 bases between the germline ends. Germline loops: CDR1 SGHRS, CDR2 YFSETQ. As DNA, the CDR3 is TGCGCCAGCAGCTTGGCCGGGACCGCGAACACTGAAGCTTTCTTT. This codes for CASSLAGTANTEAFF.

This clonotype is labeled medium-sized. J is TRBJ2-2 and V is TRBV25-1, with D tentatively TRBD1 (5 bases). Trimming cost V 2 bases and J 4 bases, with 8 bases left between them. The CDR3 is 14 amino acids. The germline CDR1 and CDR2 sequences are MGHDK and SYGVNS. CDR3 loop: CASSEQGGTGELFF. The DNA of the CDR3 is TGTGCCAGCAGTGAACAGGGTGGCACCGGGGAGCTGTTTTTT.

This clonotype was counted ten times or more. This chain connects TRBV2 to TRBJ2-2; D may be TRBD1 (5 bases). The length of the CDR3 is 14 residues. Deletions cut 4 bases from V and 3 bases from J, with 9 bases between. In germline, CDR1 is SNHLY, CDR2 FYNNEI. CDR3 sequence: CASSAGIDTGELFF. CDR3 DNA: TGTGCCAGCAGTGCAGGGATCGACACCGGGGAGCTGTTTTTT.

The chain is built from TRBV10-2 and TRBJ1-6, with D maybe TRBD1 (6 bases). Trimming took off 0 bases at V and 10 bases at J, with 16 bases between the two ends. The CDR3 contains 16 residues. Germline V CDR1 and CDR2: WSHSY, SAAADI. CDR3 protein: CASSESTGQGNSPLHF. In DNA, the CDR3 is TGCGCCAGCAGTGAGTCGACTGGGCAGGGGAACTCACCCCTCCACTTT.

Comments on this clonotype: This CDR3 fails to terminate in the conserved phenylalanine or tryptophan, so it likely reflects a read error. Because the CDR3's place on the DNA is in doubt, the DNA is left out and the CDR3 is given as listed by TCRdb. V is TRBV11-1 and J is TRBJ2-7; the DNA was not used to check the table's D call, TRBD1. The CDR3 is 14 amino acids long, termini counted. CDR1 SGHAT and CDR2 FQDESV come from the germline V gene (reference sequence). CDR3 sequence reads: CASRPGGGSYEQYL.

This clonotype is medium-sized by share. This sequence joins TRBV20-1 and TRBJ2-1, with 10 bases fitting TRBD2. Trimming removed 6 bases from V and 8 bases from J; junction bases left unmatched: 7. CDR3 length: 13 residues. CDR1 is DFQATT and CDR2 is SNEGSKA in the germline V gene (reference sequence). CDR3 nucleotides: TGCAGTGCCCCAGCGGGAGGGTGGGATGAGCAGTTCTTC. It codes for CSAPAGGWDEQFF.

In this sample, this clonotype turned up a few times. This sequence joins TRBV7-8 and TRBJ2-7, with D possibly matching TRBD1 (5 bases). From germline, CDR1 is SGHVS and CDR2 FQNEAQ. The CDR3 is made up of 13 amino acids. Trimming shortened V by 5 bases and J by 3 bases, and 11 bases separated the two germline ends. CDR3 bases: TGTGCCAGCAGCCCTACACAGGTCTACGAGCAGTACTTC. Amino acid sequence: CASSPTQVYEQYF.

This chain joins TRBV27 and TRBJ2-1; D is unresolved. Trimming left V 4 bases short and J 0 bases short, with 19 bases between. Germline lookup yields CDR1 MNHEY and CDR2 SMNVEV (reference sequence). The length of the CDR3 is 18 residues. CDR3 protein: CASSYTVLSASSYNEQFF. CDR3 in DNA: TGTGCCAGCAGTTATACGGTGTTAAGCGCCAGCTCCTACAATGAGCAGTTCTTC.

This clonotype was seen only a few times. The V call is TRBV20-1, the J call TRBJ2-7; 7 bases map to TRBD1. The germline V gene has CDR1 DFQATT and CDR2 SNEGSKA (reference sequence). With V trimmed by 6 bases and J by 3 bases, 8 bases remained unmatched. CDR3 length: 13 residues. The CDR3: CSADDRVSYEQYF. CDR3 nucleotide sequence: TGCAGTGCCGACGACAGGGTGAGCTACGAGCAGTACTTC.

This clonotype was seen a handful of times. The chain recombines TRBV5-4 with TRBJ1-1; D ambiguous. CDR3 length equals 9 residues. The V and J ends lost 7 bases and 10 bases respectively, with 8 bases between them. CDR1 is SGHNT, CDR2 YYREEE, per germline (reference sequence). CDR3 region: CASRLSAFF. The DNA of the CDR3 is TGTGCCAGCCGACTTTCAGCTTTCTTT. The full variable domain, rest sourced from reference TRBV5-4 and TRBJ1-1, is ETGVTQSPTHLIKTRGQQVTLRCSSQSGHNTVSWYQQALGQGPQFIFQYYREEENGRGNFPPRFSGLQFPNYSSELNVNALELDDSALYLCASRLSAFFGQGTRLTVV.

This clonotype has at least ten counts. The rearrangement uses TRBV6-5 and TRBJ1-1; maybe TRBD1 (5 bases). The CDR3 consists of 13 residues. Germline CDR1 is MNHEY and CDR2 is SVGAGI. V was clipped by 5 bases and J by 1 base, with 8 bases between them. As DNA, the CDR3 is TGTGCCAGCAGTCCAGGGCAGAACACTGAAGCTTTCTTT. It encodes CASSPGQNTEAFF.

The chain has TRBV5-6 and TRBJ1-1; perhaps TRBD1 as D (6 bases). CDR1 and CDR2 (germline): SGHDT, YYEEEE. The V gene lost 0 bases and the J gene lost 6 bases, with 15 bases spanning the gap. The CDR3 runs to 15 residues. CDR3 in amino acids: CASSLVGGVRAEAFF. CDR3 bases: TGTGCCAGCAGCTTGGTGGGGGGCGTAAGGGCTGAAGCTTTCTTT.

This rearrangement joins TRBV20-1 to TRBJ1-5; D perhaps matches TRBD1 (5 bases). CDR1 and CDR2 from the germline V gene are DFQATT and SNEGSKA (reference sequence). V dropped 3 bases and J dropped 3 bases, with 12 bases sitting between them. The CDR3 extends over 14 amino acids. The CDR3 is CSASMGRNNQPQHF. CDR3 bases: TGCAGTGCTAGCATGGGACGGAACAATCAGCCCCAGCATTTT.

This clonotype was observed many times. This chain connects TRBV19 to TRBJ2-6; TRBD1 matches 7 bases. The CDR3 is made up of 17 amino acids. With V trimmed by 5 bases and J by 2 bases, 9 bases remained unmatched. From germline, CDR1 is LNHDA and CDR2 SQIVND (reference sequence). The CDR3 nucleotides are TGTGCCAGTAGTCCTGGGCAGGGGGAGCCTGGGGCCAACGTCCTGACTTTC. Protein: CASSPGQGEPGANVLTF.

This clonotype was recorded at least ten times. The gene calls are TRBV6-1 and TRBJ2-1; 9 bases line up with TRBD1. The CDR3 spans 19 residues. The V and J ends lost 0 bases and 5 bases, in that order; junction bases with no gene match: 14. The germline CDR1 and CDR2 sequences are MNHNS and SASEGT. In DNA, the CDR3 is TGTGCCAGCAGTGAAGCAACAGGGGGCGCGACGGGGAAGAACAATGAGCAGTTCTTC. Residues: CASSEATGGATGKNNEQFF.

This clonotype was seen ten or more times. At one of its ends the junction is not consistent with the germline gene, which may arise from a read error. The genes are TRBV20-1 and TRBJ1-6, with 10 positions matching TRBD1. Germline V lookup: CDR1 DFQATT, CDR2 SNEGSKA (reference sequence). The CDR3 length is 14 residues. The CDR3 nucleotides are TGCAGTGCTAGGACAGGGGGCCATAATACACCCCTCCACTTT. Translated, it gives CSARTGGHNTPLHF.

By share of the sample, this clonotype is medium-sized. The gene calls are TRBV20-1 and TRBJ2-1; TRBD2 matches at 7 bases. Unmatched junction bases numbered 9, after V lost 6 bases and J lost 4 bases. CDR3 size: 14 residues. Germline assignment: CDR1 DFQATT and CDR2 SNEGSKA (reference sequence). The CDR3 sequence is CSASPAGIYNEQFF. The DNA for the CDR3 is TGCAGTGCATCCCCAGCGGGGATATACAATGAGCAGTTCTTC.

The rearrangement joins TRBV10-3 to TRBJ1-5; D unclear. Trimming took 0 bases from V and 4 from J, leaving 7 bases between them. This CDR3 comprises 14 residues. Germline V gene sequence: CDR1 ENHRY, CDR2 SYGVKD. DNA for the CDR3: TGTGCCATCAGTGAGTCGACACTAAATCAGCCCCAGCATTTT. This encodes CAISESTLNQPQHF.

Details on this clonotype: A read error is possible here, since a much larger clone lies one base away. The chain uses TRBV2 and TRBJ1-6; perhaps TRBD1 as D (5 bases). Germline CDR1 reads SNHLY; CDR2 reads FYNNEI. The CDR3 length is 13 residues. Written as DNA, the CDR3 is TGTACCAGCAGTGAGCAAGGGGATTCACCCCTCCACTTT. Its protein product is CTSSEQGDSPLHF.

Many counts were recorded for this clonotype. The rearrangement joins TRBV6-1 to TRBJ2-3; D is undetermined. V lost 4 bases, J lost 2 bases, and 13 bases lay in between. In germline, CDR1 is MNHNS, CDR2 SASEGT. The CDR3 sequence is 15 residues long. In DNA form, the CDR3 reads TGTGCCAGCAGTGGCACAGTAGGGAACACAGATACGCAGTATTTT. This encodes CASSGTVGNTDTQYF.

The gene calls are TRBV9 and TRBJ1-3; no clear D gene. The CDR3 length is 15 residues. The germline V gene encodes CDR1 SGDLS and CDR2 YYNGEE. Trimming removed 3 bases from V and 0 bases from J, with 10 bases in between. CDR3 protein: CASSASGSSGNTIYF. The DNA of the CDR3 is TGTGCCAGCAGCGCCAGCGGAAGCTCTGGAAACACCATATATTTT.

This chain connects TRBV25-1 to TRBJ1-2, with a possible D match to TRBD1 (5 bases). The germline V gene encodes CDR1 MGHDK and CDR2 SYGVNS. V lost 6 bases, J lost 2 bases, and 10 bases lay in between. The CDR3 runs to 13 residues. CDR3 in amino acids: CASSLEGNYGYTF. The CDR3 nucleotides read TGTGCCAGCAGCTTAGAGGGGAACTATGGCTACACCTTC.

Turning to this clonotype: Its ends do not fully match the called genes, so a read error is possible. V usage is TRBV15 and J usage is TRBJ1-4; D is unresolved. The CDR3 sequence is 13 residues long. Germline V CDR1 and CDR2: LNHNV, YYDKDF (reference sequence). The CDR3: CATSEETGERLFF. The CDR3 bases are TGTGCCACCAGCGAGGAGACGGGTGAAAGACTGTTTTTT.

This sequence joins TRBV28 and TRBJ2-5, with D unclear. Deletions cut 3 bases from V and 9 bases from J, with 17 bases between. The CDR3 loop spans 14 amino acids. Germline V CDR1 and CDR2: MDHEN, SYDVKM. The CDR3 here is CASSFTSDNQPQYF. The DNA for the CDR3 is TGTGCCAGCAGTTTCACGAGTGACAATCAGCCCCAGTACTTC.

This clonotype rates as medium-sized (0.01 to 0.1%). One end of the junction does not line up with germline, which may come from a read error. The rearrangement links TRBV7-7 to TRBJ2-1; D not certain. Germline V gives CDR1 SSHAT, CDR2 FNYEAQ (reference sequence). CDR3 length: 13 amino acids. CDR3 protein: CASSLVKNNEQFF. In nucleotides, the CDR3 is TGTGCTAGCAGCTTAGTCAAAAACAATGAGCAGTTCTTC.

DNA for the CDR3: TGCAGTGCCCGACCGGGGACAGACAATGAGCAGTTCTTC. It codes for CSARPGTDNEQFF. This chain connects TRBV20-1 to TRBJ2-1; 7 positions match TRBD1. The V and J ends lost 6 bases and 5 bases, in that order; junction bases with no gene match: 7. CDR3 length: 13 amino acids. Looked up from germline, CDR1 is DFQATT and CDR2 is SNEGSKA (reference sequence).

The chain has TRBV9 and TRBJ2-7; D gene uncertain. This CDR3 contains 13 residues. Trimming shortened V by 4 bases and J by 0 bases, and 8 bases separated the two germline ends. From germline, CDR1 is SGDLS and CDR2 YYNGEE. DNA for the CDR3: TGTGCCAGCAGCCTCTCCAACTCCTACGAGCAGTACTTC. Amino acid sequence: CASSLSNSYEQYF.

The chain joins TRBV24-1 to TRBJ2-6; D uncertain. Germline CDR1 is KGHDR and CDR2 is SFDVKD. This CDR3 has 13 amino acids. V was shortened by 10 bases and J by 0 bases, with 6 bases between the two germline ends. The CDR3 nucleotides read TGTGCCACAGGGCCCTCTGGGGCCAACGTCCTGACTTTC. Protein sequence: CATGPSGANVLTF.

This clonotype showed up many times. In nucleotides, the CDR3 is TGTGCCAGCAGCGTTGTTCCGACAGGGGAGAACGAGCAGTACTTC. Protein product: CASSVVPTGENEQYF. The V call is TRBV9, the J call TRBJ2-7; TRBD1 agrees at 8 bases. CDR1 and CDR2 (germline): SGDLS, YYNGEE. The V segment lost 2 bases and the J segment 5 bases; nucleotides outside the gene matches: 9. The CDR3 loop spans 15 amino acids.

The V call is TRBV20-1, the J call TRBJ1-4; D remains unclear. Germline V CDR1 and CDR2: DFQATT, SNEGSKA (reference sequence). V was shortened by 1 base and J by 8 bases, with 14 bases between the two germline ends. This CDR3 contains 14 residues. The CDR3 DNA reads TGCAGTGCTAGAGGTTCCGGGCGGAACGAAAAACTGTTTTTT. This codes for CSARGSGRNEKLFF.